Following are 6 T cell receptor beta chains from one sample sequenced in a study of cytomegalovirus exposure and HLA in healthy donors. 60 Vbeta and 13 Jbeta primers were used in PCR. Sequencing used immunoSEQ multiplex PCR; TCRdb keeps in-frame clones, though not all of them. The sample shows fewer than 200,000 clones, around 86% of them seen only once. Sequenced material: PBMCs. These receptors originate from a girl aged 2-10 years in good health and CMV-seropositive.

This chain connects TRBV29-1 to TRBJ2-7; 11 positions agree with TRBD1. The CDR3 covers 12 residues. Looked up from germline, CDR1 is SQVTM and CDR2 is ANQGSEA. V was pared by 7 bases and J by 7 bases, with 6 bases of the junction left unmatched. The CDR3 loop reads CSGLDRGREQYF. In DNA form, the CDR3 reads TGCAGCGGCCTGGACAGGGGGCGGGAGCAGTACTTC.

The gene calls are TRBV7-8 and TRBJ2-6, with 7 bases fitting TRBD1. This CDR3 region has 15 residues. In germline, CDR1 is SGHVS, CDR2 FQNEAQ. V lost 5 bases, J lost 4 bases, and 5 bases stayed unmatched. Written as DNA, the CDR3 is TGTGCCAGCAGCCGTGACAGGGTCGGGGCCAACGTCCTGACTTTC. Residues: CASSRDRVGANVLTF.

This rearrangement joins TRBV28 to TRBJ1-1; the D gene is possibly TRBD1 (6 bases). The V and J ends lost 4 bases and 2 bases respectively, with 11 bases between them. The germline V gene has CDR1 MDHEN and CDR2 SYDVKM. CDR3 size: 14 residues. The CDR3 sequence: CASSSRTDNTEAFF. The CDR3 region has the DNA TGTGCCAGCAGTTCCCGGACAGATAACACTGAAGCTTTCTTT.

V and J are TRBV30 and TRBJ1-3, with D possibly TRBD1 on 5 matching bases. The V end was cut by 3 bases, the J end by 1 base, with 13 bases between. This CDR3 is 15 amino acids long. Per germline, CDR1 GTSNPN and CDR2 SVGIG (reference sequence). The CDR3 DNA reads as TGTGCCTGGAGAGGTGAAAGGGGTTCTGGAAACACCATATATTTT. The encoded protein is CAWRGERGSGNTIYF.

CDR3: CASRKTFTGELFF. Here the CDR3 DNA reads TGTGCCAGCCGTAAGACTTTCACCGGGGAGCTGTTTTTT. The chain is built from TRBV2 and TRBJ2-2; D not resolved. V was cut by 8 bases and J by 4 bases, with 11 bases left in between. This CDR3 is built from 13 residues. The germline V gene encodes CDR1 SNHLY and CDR2 FYNNEI. The full variable domain, completed using reference TRBV2 and TRBJ2-2, is EPEVTQTPSHQVTQMGQEVILRCVPISNHLYFYWYRQILGQKVEFLVSFYNNEISEKSEIFDDQFSVERPDGSNFTLKIRSTKLEDSAMYFCASRKTFTGELFFGEGSRLTVL.

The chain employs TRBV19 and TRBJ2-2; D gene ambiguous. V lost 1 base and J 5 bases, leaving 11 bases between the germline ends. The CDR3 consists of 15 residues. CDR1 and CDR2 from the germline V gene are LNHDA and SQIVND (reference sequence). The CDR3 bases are TGTGCCAGTAGTATAGTAGGCTTACTAACCGGGGAGCTGTTTTTT. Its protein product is CASSIVGLLTGELFF.